These 10 T cell receptor beta chains originate from one sample sequenced in a study of neoadjuvant anti-PD-1 for oral cavity cancer. The method was immunoSEQ multiplex PCR; TCRdb's version includes in-frame clones alone and lacks a portion of them. The sample holds roughly 25,000 clones, 26% seen once. Time point denoted: after neoadjuvant nivolumab, at surgical resection. Sequencing was performed on tumor tissue, taken after nivolumab (anti-PD-1) treatment. The receptors were gathered from a person between 35 and 79 years old with oral cavity squamous cell carcinoma.

This clone was recorded a few times. The V call is TRBV29-1, the J call TRBJ2-7, with 10 bases matching TRBD1. Per germline, CDR1 SQVTM and CDR2 ANQGSEA. J was trimmed by 7 bases and V by 2 bases; bases with no gene match: 5. This CDR3 has 13 residues. CDR3 loop: CSVERDRGGEQYF. For the CDR3, the DNA is TGCAGCGTTGAACGGGACAGGGGAGGGGAGCAGTACTTC.

This clone was recorded a few times. The genes are TRBV6-6 and TRBJ2-5; D gene unclear. CDR3 length equals 12 residues. V lost 2 bases, J lost 4 bases, and 5 bases lay in between. CDR1 is MNHNY, CDR2 SVGAGI, per germline (reference sequence). The CDR3 DNA reads TGTGCCAGCAGTTACCTCCTAGAGACCCAGTACTTC. Protein product: CASSYLLETQYF.

At least ten counts were recorded for this clone. This chain joins TRBV6-1 and TRBJ1-5; perhaps TRBD1 as D (5 bases). In germline, CDR1 is MNHNS, CDR2 SASEGT. The CDR3 contains 15 residues. The V end was cut by 10 bases, the J end by 2 bases, with 18 bases between. The CDR3 protein is CAIRDLLGGNQPQHF. DNA of the CDR3: TGTGCCATCCGGGACCTCCTGGGGGGCAATCAGCCCCAGCATTTT.

V usage is TRBV20-1 and J usage is TRBJ2-7; tentative D call: TRBD2 (6 bases). The CDR3 totals 11 residues. With 7 bases removed from V and 6 bases from J, the gap between germline ends came to 13 bases. Germline V gene data show CDR1 as DFQATT and CDR2 as SNEGSKA (reference sequence). The DNA for the CDR3 is TGCAGTGTCTCCGTCGGGAGCGAGCAGTACTTC. This sequence encodes CSVSVGSEQYF.

This chain joins TRBV18 and TRBJ1-2, with unresolved D. Germline V CDR1 and CDR2: KGHSH, LQKENI. There are 16 residues in the CDR3. V was clipped by 3 bases and J by 5 bases, with 19 bases between them. The CDR3 region is CASSPEWGVNSYGYTF. Written as DNA, the CDR3 is TGTGCCAGCTCACCGGAATGGGGTGTAAACAGTTATGGCTACACCTTC.

This clone was found a few times. The chain joins TRBV6-6 to TRBJ2-3; D ambiguous. Germline V gene data show CDR1 as MNHNY and CDR2 as SVGAGI (reference sequence). The CDR3 is 12 residues long. V was cut by 0 bases and J by 6 bases, with 4 bases left in between. CDR3: CASSYSSDTQYF. In DNA, the CDR3 is TGTGCCAGCAGTTACTCGTCCGATACGCAGTATTTT.

The count of this clone is one. V usage is TRBV28 and J usage is TRBJ2-7; tentatively, D is TRBD1 or TRBD2 (5 bases each). V was clipped by 5 bases and J by 8 bases, with 22 bases between them. Germline V gives CDR1 MDHEN, CDR2 SYDVKM. This CDR3 has 15 residues. The DNA for the CDR3 is TGTGCCAGCAGTAATATCCGGGACGGGCCTGTGAAGCAGTACTTC. This codes for CASSNIRDGPVKQYF.

The sample holds a few counts of this clone. The chain is built from TRBV28 and TRBJ1-5; the D is unclear. The V end was cut by 6 bases, the J end by 2 bases, with 5 bases between. The germline V gene encodes CDR1 MDHEN and CDR2 SYDVKM. This CDR3 spans 12 amino acids. CDR3 loop: CASRRGNQPQHF. CDR3 nucleotide sequence: TGTGCCAGCAGGAGGGGCAATCAGCCCCAGCATTTT.

The chain is built from TRBV9 and TRBJ2-7; D is possibly TRBD1 or TRBD2 (5 bases each). CDR1 is SGDLS, CDR2 YYNGEE, per germline. CDR3 length: 12 amino acids. Trimming shortened V by 3 bases and J by 3 bases, and 7 bases separated the two germline ends. The CDR3 DNA sequence: TGTGCCAGCAGCGGGGACGGCTACGAGCAGTACTTC. This codes for CASSGDGYEQYF.

The rearrangement joins TRBV18 to TRBJ2-7, with D possibly TRBD2 on 5 matching bases. This CDR3 has 15 amino acids. The germline V and J ends were trimmed by 0 bases and 2 bases, with 11 bases remaining between them. Germline loops: CDR1 KGHSH, CDR2 LQKENI. The CDR3 DNA reads TGTGCCAGCTCACCACCGGCGGGTGCAGCCTACGAGCAGTACTTC. It is translated as CASSPPAGAAYEQYF.